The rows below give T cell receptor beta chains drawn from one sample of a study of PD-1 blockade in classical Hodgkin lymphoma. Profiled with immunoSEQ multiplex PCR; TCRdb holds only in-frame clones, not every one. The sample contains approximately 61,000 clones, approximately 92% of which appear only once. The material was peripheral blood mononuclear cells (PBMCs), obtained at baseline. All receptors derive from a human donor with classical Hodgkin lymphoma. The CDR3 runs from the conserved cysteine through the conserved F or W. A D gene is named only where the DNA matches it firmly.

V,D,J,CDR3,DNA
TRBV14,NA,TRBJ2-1,CASGAAGWYNEQFF,TGTGCCAGCGGGGCGGCAGGGTGGTACAATGAGCAGTTCTTC
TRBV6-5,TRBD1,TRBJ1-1,CASSYSTGGTEAFF,TGTGCCAGCAGTTACTCGACAGGGGGAACTGAAGCTTTCTTT
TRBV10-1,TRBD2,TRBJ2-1,CASSERAGGLIGNEQFF,TGCGCCAGCAGTGAGCGAGCGGGGGGTCTTATTGGCAATGAGCAGTTCTTC
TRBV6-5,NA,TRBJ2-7,CASSYSTIQGTYEQYF,TGTGCCAGCAGTTACTCGACAATCCAGGGTACTTACGAGCAGTACTTC
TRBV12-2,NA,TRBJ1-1,CASRYRLLGFNTEAFF,TGTGCAAGTCGCTACCGGCTTCTGGGCTTTAACACTGAAGCTTTCTTT
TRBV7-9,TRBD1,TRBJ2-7,CASSPETGRDEQYF,TGTGCCAGCAGCCCAGAGACAGGGCGCGACGAGCAGTACTTC
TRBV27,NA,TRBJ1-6,CASSLTQGGSPLHF,TGTGCCAGCAGTTTGACACAGGGCGGATCACCCCTCCACTTT
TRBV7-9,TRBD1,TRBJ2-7,CASTGSQAGQVYEQYF,TGTGCCAGCACCGGGAGTCAGGCGGGACAGGTTTACGAGCAGTACTTC
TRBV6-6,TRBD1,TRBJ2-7,CASRTTGGTYEQYF,TGTGCCAGCAGGACGACAGGGGGTACGTACGAGCAGTACTTC
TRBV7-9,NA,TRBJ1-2,CASGGGYGYTF,TGTGCCAGCGGGGGCGGATATGGCTACACCTTC